Each of the 21 T cell receptor beta chains below was sequenced from the same sample in a study of T cell responses to AZD1222 COVID-19 vaccine. Clones were sequenced by immunoSEQ multiplex PCR, and TCRdb holds only the in-frame ones, with some missing. Of 250,000 to 300,000 clones listed, 90% to 95% are singletons. Sequencing was performed on peripheral blood, taken 28 days after the second AZD1222 dose. The receptors were sampled from an adult who received the AZD1222 COVID-19 vaccine.

The CDR3 sequence is CASRLSLDANSGNTIYF. DNA of the CDR3: TGTGCCAGCAGGCTTAGCCTGGACGCCAACTCTGGAAACACCATATATTTT. This chain joins TRBV28 and TRBJ1-3; D is unclear. Per the germline V gene, CDR1 is MDHEN and CDR2 is SYDVKM. Deletions cut 6 bases from V and 0 bases from J, with 18 bases between. The CDR3 covers 17 residues.

The chain links TRBV10-3 to TRBJ1-5; 10 bases agree with TRBD1. With 3 bases clipped from V and 2 bases from J, the junction kept 4 bases outside the gene matches. The CDR3 totals 16 residues. The germline CDR1 and CDR2 sequences are ENHRY and SYGVKD. CDR3 in amino acids: CAISDRDRGGNQPQHF. CDR3 coding DNA: TGTGCCATCAGTGATAGGGACAGGGGAGGCAATCAGCCCCAGCATTTT.

The CDR3 region has the DNA TGTGCCAGCAGCCAGTTAGGGGCAGGAGCACGTTCACCCCTCCACTTT. It yields the protein CASSQLGAGARSPLHF. V is TRBV3-1 (or the pseudogene TRBV3-2) and J is TRBJ1-6; TRBD1 is a possible D gene (5 bases). The germline V gene has CDR1 LGHDT and CDR2 YNNKEL (reference sequence). V lost 3 bases to trimming and J lost 9 bases, with 18 bases between them. This CDR3 region has 16 residues.

The rearrangement links TRBV7-9 to TRBJ2-1; 12 nucleotides line up with TRBD2. The CDR3 contains 18 residues. Per germline, CDR1 SEHNR and CDR2 FQNEAQ (reference sequence). With 5 bases clipped from V and 6 bases from J, the junction kept 14 bases outside the gene matches. The CDR3 DNA reads TGTGCCAGCAGCATCACCTCTAGCGGGGGGGTTACAAGCAATGAGCAGTTCTTC. Protein: CASSITSSGGVTSNEQFF.

V gene TRBV5-1 combines with J gene TRBJ1-2, with D tentatively TRBD1 (6 bases). The CDR3 has 15 amino acids. V was trimmed by 1 base and J by 8 bases, leaving 18 bases between them. From germline, CDR1 is SGHRS and CDR2 YFSETQ. The CDR3 sequence: CASSLQGRLSSGYTF. Written as DNA, the CDR3 is TGCGCCAGCAGCTTGCAGGGGCGATTATCTAGCGGCTACACCTTC.

The chain recombines TRBV6-5 with TRBJ2-1; 7 bases align to TRBD1. CDR3 size: 15 residues. Germline assignment: CDR1 MNHEY and CDR2 SVGAGI. The junction had 7 bases not matched to a gene; V was cut back by 5 bases and J by 3 bases. CDR3 nucleotides: TGTGCCAGCAGTAAAACAGGGGATATCTACAATGAGCAGTTCTTC. Its translation is CASSKTGDIYNEQFF.

The J gene is TRBJ1-1, the V gene TRBV9; the D gene is possibly TRBD1 (5 bases). Trimming shortened V by 0 bases and J by 4 bases, and 10 bases separated the two germline ends. CDR1 and CDR2 from the germline V gene are SGDLS and YYNGEE. The CDR3 length is 14 residues. The CDR3 coding sequence is TGTGCCAGCAGCGTAGCGGGCGGGGGCACTGAAGCTTTCTTT. This translates into CASSVAGGGTEAFF.

The J gene is TRBJ1-2, the V gene TRBV25-1, with a tentative D call TRBD1 (6 bases). The CDR3 has 14 residues. V was cut by 5 bases and J by 10 bases, with 20 bases left in between. Germline CDR1 reads MGHDK; CDR2 reads SYGVNS. CDR3 nucleotide sequence: TGTGCCAGCAGTATCGGAAAAGGGGGATTCGACTACACCTTC. It encodes CASSIGKGGFDYTF.

The chain carries TRBV5-4 and TRBJ1-2; 7 bases are a match to TRBD1. The CDR3 is made up of 14 amino acids. Germline CDR1 is SGHNT and CDR2 is YYREEE (reference sequence). With 4 bases clipped from V and 7 bases from J, the junction kept 10 bases outside the gene matches. CDR3 coding DNA: TGTGCCAGCAGCGGGGACAGAGGAACCGCTGGCTACACCTTC. It yields the protein CASSGDRGTAGYTF.

The CDR3 sequence: CASSPRGTVPSEAFF. CDR3 sequence (DNA): TGTGCCAGCAGTCCAAGGGGGACAGTCCCATCTGAAGCTTTCTTT. The J gene is TRBJ1-1, the V gene TRBV27, with 7 bases fitting TRBD1. Germline CDR1 MNHEY, CDR2 SMNVEV (reference sequence). The V gene end was trimmed by 5 bases and the J gene end by 6 bases; junction bases not matched to a gene: 12. The CDR3 extends over 15 amino acids.

The chain couples TRBV11-2 to TRBJ2-7, with D perhaps TRBD1 (5 bases). The CDR3 consists of 17 residues. The germline CDR1 and CDR2 sequences are SGHAT and FQNNGV. Trimming stripped 5 bases from V and 2 bases from J, with 22 bases between. DNA for the CDR3: TGTGCCAGCAGCCTACATACTCGGACATATGCTACCTACGAGCAGTACTTC. It yields the protein CASSLHTRTYATYEQYF.

The chain employs TRBV27 and TRBJ1-1; D perhaps matches TRBD1 (5 bases). The CDR3 runs 15 residues. The germline gives CDR1 MNHEY, CDR2 SMNVEV (reference sequence). Trimming took 6 bases from V and 0 from J, leaving 14 bases between them. The CDR3 bases are TGTGCCAGCAGGGACCCCGGGACGGTGAACACTGAAGCTTTCTTT. Amino acids: CASRDPGTVNTEAFF.

This chain links TRBV9 with TRBJ1-1; 8 bases are shared with TRBD1. CDR3 length: 13 residues. Losses at the gene ends were 3 bases for V and 9 bases for J; bases not matched to a gene: 7. CDR1 and CDR2 from the germline V gene are SGDLS and YYNGEE. The CDR3 protein is CASSARTGFQAFF. CDR3 coding DNA: TGTGCCAGCAGCGCCCGGACAGGGTTCCAAGCTTTCTTT.

A single count supports this clone. The chain couples TRBV11-2 to TRBJ1-4; D remains unclear. V lost 5 bases and J lost 0, with 13 bases in between. The CDR3 contains 16 residues. CDR1 SGHAT and CDR2 FQNNGV come from the germline V gene. The CDR3 region is CASSDEGFTTNEKLFF. The CDR3 DNA sequence: TGTGCCAGCAGCGACGAGGGCTTTACAACTAATGAAAAACTGTTTTTT.

The rearrangement joins TRBV6-5 to TRBJ2-7; 10 bases line up with TRBD2. J lost 0 bases, V lost 4 bases, and 3 bases had no gene match. The CDR3 covers 15 residues. Germline values: CDR1 MNHEY, CDR2 SVGAGI. In DNA, the CDR3 is TGTGCCAGCAGTTTCGAGCGGGGGGGCTCCTACGAGCAGTACTTC. Translated: CASSFERGGSYEQYF.

The genes are TRBV12-5 and TRBJ2-3; 8 bases are shared with TRBD1. V was pared by 6 bases and J by 6 bases, with 8 bases of the junction left unmatched. Germline V gene lookup returns CDR1 LGHNT and CDR2 FRNRAP. The CDR3 covers 14 residues. Here the CDR3 reads CASGQTGAGDTQYF. CDR3 bases: TGTGCTAGTGGCCAGACAGGGGCGGGGGATACGCAGTATTTT.

This sequence joins TRBV23-1 and TRBJ2-2; D is unclear. TRBV23-1 counts as an open reading frame of uncertain function. The ends were cut back, 0 bases at V and 0 bases at J, with 14 bases in the middle. This CDR3 contains 18 residues. The CDR3: CASSQSGWRLPNTGELFF. The CDR3 DNA sequence: TGCGCCAGCAGTCAATCGGGCTGGAGACTTCCGAACACCGGGGAGCTGTTTTTT.

This clone was seen a single time. The chain links TRBV19 to TRBJ1-3; D is perhaps TRBD1 (5 bases). The CDR3 has 14 amino acids. V lost 7 bases and J lost 3, with 13 bases in between. CDR1 is LNHDA and CDR2 is SQIVND in the germline V gene (reference sequence). The CDR3 here is CASTTGGIGNTIYF. For the CDR3, the DNA is TGTGCCAGTACCACGGGGGGAATTGGAAACACCATATATTTT.

This clone was detected only once. The chain combines TRBV3-1 (or the pseudogene TRBV3-2) with TRBJ1-2, with no clear D. This CDR3 region has 11 residues. The germline V and J ends were trimmed by 1 base and 9 bases, with 6 bases remaining between them. In germline, CDR1 is LGHDT, CDR2 YNNKEL (reference sequence). The CDR3 here is CASSQGTRYTF. The CDR3, as DNA: TGTGCCAGCAGCCAAGGGACGCGCTACACCTTC.

CDR3: CASSPSGRGTDTQYF. DNA for the CDR3: TGTGCCAGCAGCCCTAGCGGGAGGGGTACAGATACGCAGTATTTT. This rearrangement joins TRBV3-1 (or the pseudogene TRBV3-2) to TRBJ2-3; 12 bases are a match to TRBD2. V shed 4 bases, J shed 3 bases, and the junction held 2 bases outside the gene matches. The germline V gene has CDR1 LGHDT and CDR2 YNNKEL (reference sequence). The CDR3 runs to 15 residues.

The gene calls are TRBV4-1 and TRBJ1-1; 7 bases match TRBD1. The CDR3 sequence is 19 residues long. After removal of 0 bases from V and 11 bases from J, the junction contained 24 bases not matched to a gene. The germline gives CDR1 MGHRA, CDR2 YSYEKL. The CDR3 region has the DNA TGCGCCAGCAGCCAAGATCTCACGTTTGGGGGGAGGGGGCTCCCAGAGGCTTTCTTT. This encodes CASSQDLTFGGRGLPEAFF.